The rows below give T cell receptor beta chains drawn from one sample of a study of CD8 T cells in ankylosing spondylitis. MiXCR, applied by TCRdb to the 5' RACE reads, yields one record per CDR3 protein. The data show around 150,000 distinct CDR3 sequences, around 10% seen once. Sequencing was done on a sample of blood, either unsorted or a sorted T cell fraction (not recorded which). These receptors were collected from a male donor with ankylosing spondylitis or in good health (not recorded which). Both conserved end residues are part of each CDR3. Fields, in order: D gene, J gene, V gene, clone size, CDR3 DNA, CDR3 protein. The D gene is left open where the match is weak. Only part of the rows carry a size: once, few, many, or a class if the clone is expanded.

D gene: TRBD1; J gene: TRBJ2-5; V gene: TRBV4-3; clone size: many; CDR3 DNA: TGCGCCAGCAGCCAAGAAGGACAGGGGAGGGAGACCCAGTACTTC; CDR3 protein: CASSQEGQGRETQYF
D gene: NA; J gene: TRBJ2-7; V gene: TRBV12-3/TRBV12-4; clone size: many; CDR3 DNA: TGTGCCAGCAGTGCCCCGGCTGGAGGGCAGTACTTC; CDR3 protein: CASSAPAGGQYF
D gene: NA; J gene: TRBJ2-2; V gene: TRBV7-6; clone size: few; CDR3 DNA: TGTGCCAGCAGCTTAGAACAGGCCACCGGGGAGCTGTTTTTT; CDR3 protein: CASSLEQATGELFF
D gene: NA; J gene: TRBJ1-5; V gene: TRBV20-1; clone size: many; CDR3 DNA: TGCAGTGCTTGTCCGAGCAATCAGCCCCAGCATTTT; CDR3 protein: CSACPSNQPQHF
D gene: TRBD2; J gene: TRBJ2-2; V gene: TRBV20-1; clone size: NA; CDR3 DNA: TGCAGTGCTTCCCAAGCGGGGGGGCCGGGCGGGGAGCTGTTTTTT; CDR3 protein: CSASQAGGPGGELFF
D gene: NA; J gene: TRBJ1-1; V gene: TRBV11-2; clone size: NA; CDR3 DNA: TGTGCCAGCAGCTTAGACAGAGGGAGGGGCACTGAAGCTTTCTTT; CDR3 protein: CASSLDRGRGTEAFF
D gene: NA; J gene: TRBJ1-1; V gene: TRBV3-1; clone size: many; CDR3 DNA: TGTGCCAGCAGCGACTTCGGATTTAACACTGAAGCTTTCTTT; CDR3 protein: CASSDFGFNTEAFF
D gene: NA; J gene: TRBJ2-2; V gene: TRBV7-6; clone size: few; CDR3 DNA: TGTGCCAGCAGCAATACCCGGGACACCGGGGAGCTGTTTTTT; CDR3 protein: CASSNTRDTGELFF
D gene: NA; J gene: TRBJ2-1; V gene: TRBV20-1; clone size: NA; CDR3 DNA: TGCAGTGCTATCACCAGGGGCAATGAGCAGTTCTTC; CDR3 protein: CSAITRGNEQFF
D gene: TRBD2; J gene: TRBJ2-1; V gene: TRBV6-2/TRBV6-3; clone size: many; CDR3 DNA: TGTGCCAGCCGGACTAGCGGGAACAATGAGCAGTTCTTC; CDR3 protein: CASRTSGNNEQFF
D gene: TRBD2; J gene: TRBJ2-1; V gene: TRBV5-6; clone size: NA; CDR3 DNA: TGTGCCAGCAGCTTGGAACTAGCGGGGGAATACAATGAGCAGTTCTTC; CDR3 protein: CASSLELAGEYNEQFF
D gene: NA; J gene: TRBJ2-1; V gene: TRBV25-1; clone size: many; CDR3 DNA: TGTGCCAGCAGTGGCCTTAACAATGAGCAGTTCTTC; CDR3 protein: CASSGLNNEQFF
D gene: TRBD1; J gene: TRBJ2-7; V gene: TRBV6-1; clone size: NA; CDR3 DNA: TGTGCCAGCAGTGAAGAGGGACAGGGGCTCTACGAGCAGTACTTC; CDR3 protein: CASSEEGQGLYEQYF
D gene: NA; J gene: TRBJ2-5; V gene: TRBV27; clone size: many; CDR3 DNA: TGTGCCAGCAGCATACAGGGTTGGGGAGAGACCCAGTACTTC; CDR3 protein: CASSIQGWGETQYF
D gene: NA; J gene: TRBJ2-7; V gene: TRBV2; clone size: many; CDR3 DNA: TGTGCCAGCAGTGAAAGTGTCAGTCACTCCTACGAGCAGTACTTC; CDR3 protein: CASSESVSHSYEQYF
D gene: TRBD2; J gene: TRBJ2-7; V gene: TRBV12-3/TRBV12-4; clone size: many; CDR3 DNA: TGTGCCAGCAGCCCGGGACTAGCGGGTCGGAAAGAGCAGTACTTC; CDR3 protein: CASSPGLAGRKEQYF
D gene: NA; J gene: TRBJ2-3; V gene: TRBV6-5; clone size: many; CDR3 DNA: TGTGCCAGCAAAACTAAGGATACGCAGTATTTT; CDR3 protein: CASKTKDTQYF
D gene: TRBD2; J gene: TRBJ2-7; V gene: TRBV3-1; clone size: many; CDR3 DNA: TGTGCCAGCAGCCAAGGACTAGCGGGAGATGAGCAGTACTTC; CDR3 protein: CASSQGLAGDEQYF
D gene: NA; J gene: TRBJ2-1; V gene: TRBV12-3/TRBV12-4; clone size: many; CDR3 DNA: TGTGCCAGCAGTTTAGGGGGCCACGGGCTCAATGAGCAGTTCTTC; CDR3 protein: CASSLGGHGLNEQFF
D gene: TRBD1; J gene: TRBJ2-7; V gene: TRBV3-1; clone size: NA; CDR3 DNA: TGTGCCAGCAGCCGAACAGGGGTTGGCTACGAGCAGAACTTC; CDR3 protein: CASSRTGVGYEQNF
D gene: TRBD1; J gene: TRBJ2-3; V gene: TRBV2; clone size: many; CDR3 DNA: TGTGCCAGCAGCAGGGACAGGGTGACAGATACGCAGTATTTT; CDR3 protein: CASSRDRVTDTQYF
D gene: TRBD2; J gene: TRBJ2-5; V gene: TRBV13; clone size: many; CDR3 DNA: TGTGCCAGCAGCTTGGGACTAGCGGGGGGGCAGGAGACCCAGTACTTC; CDR3 protein: CASSLGLAGGQETQYF
D gene: NA; J gene: TRBJ1-5; V gene: TRBV12-3/TRBV12-4; clone size: many; CDR3 DNA: TGTGCCAGCAGTTGGGGCAGGGGAAGCAATCAGCCCCAGCATTTT; CDR3 protein: CASSWGRGSNQPQHF
D gene: NA; J gene: TRBJ2-7; V gene: TRBV28; clone size: many; CDR3 DNA: TGTGCCGTACAAGTGGGGGGCGCAGCCTACGAGCAGTACTTC; CDR3 protein: CAVQVGGAAYEQYF
D gene: TRBD2; J gene: TRBJ2-2; V gene: TRBV20-1; clone size: many; CDR3 DNA: TGCAGTGCTAGGGATAGGACTAGCGGACAAACCGGGGAGCTGTTTTTT; CDR3 protein: CSARDRTSGQTGELFF
D gene: NA; J gene: TRBJ1-1; V gene: TRBV5-8; clone size: many; CDR3 DNA: TGTGCCAGCAGCTCGCTACTGGGGAACACTGAAGCTTTCTTT; CDR3 protein: CASSSLLGNTEAFF
D gene: NA; J gene: TRBJ1-3; V gene: TRBV20-1; clone size: many; CDR3 DNA: TGCAGTGCTAGTAGGGGGGAAAAAGGAAACACCATATATTTT; CDR3 protein: CSASRGEKGNTIYF
D gene: TRBD2; J gene: TRBJ2-2; V gene: TRBV7-6; clone size: many; CDR3 DNA: TGTGCCAGCAGCGCGACTAGCGGAGACACCGGGGAGCTGTTTTTT; CDR3 protein: CASSATSGDTGELFF
D gene: TRBD2; J gene: TRBJ2-1; V gene: TRBV20-1; clone size: many; CDR3 DNA: TGCAGTTCGGGCGGGAGCTCCTACAATGAGCAGTTCTTC; CDR3 protein: CSSGGSSYNEQFF
D gene: NA; J gene: TRBJ2-2; V gene: TRBV12-3/TRBV12-4; clone size: many; CDR3 DNA: TGTGCCAGCAGCCGGGACGGTGACACCGGGGAGCTGTTTTTT; CDR3 protein: CASSRDGDTGELFF
D gene: TRBD2; J gene: TRBJ2-1; V gene: TRBV11-2; clone size: many; CDR3 DNA: TGTGCCAGCAGCTTAGGTCCCGCAAGGGACTACCATAACAATGAGCAGTTCTTC; CDR3 protein: CASSLGPARDYHNNEQFF
D gene: NA; J gene: TRBJ1-1; V gene: TRBV28; clone size: many; CDR3 DNA: TGTGCCAGCAGGACACCGAACACTGAAGCTTTCTTT; CDR3 protein: CASRTPNTEAFF
D gene: TRBD2; J gene: TRBJ2-7; V gene: TRBV10-3; clone size: many; CDR3 DNA: TGTGCCATCAGTGATTACGGGAGTAGCGGGGGGAGATACGAGCAGTACTTC; CDR3 protein: CAISDYGSSGGRYEQYF
D gene: NA; J gene: TRBJ2-5; V gene: TRBV2; clone size: few; CDR3 DNA: TGTGCCAGCAGTGACAACAGGGGAGGGTCCCAGTACTTC; CDR3 protein: CASSDNRGGSQYF
D gene: NA; J gene: TRBJ2-2; V gene: TRBV5-5; clone size: many; CDR3 DNA: TGTGCCAGCACTGGAGCCCGGGGTGGGAACACCGGGGAGCTGTTTTTT; CDR3 protein: CASTGARGGNTGELFF
D gene: NA; J gene: TRBJ1-1; V gene: TRBV12-3/TRBV12-4; clone size: many; CDR3 DNA: TGTGCCAGCAGCCCGGCAGGGACGCGGGGACAAGCTTTCTTT; CDR3 protein: CASSPAGTRGQAFF
D gene: TRBD1; J gene: TRBJ2-3; V gene: TRBV5-1; clone size: many; CDR3 DNA: TGCGCCAGCAGTTTAAACAGGGGCCCCACAGATACGCAGTATTTT; CDR3 protein: CASSLNRGPTDTQYF
D gene: NA; J gene: TRBJ2-7; V gene: TRBV5-1; clone size: many; CDR3 DNA: TGCGCCAGCAGCCTGGACCGAGGGACCTACGAGCAGTACTTC; CDR3 protein: CASSLDRGTYEQYF
D gene: NA; J gene: TRBJ1-1; V gene: TRBV7-6; clone size: few; CDR3 DNA: TGTGCCAGCAGCTTAGTGGTAGCGGAGAACACTGAAGCTTTCTTT; CDR3 protein: CASSLVVAENTEAFF
D gene: NA; J gene: TRBJ1-4; V gene: TRBV5-1; clone size: many; CDR3 DNA: TGCGCCAGCAGCTTGGACAGGGTGGGAGAAAAACTGTTTTTT; CDR3 protein: CASSLDRVGEKLFF
D gene: NA; J gene: TRBJ1-2; V gene: TRBV5-4; clone size: NA; CDR3 DNA: TGTGCCAGCAGCTTGCGGGGCGCATACTATGGCTACACCTTC; CDR3 protein: CASSLRGAYYGYTF
D gene: TRBD1; J gene: TRBJ2-7; V gene: TRBV11-2; clone size: many; CDR3 DNA: TGTGCCAGCAGCTTAGATCAATCCGGACAGGGAATTTTC; CDR3 protein: CASSLDQSGQGIF
D gene: TRBD1; J gene: TRBJ1-1; V gene: TRBV15; clone size: NA; CDR3 DNA: TGTGCCGCCCGGGACAGGGCCTCCACTGAAGCTTTCTTT; CDR3 protein: CAARDRASTEAFF
D gene: TRBD1; J gene: TRBJ1-5; V gene: TRBV7-2; clone size: NA; CDR3 DNA: TGTGCCAGCAGCCGTACAGGGGCCTATAATCAGCCCCAGCATTTT; CDR3 protein: CASSRTGAYNQPQHF
D gene: NA; J gene: TRBJ2-5; V gene: TRBV6-1; clone size: NA; CDR3 DNA: TGTGCCAGCAGTGATGTACGAGGGGGCGCGGGGCCCCAGTACTTC; CDR3 protein: CASSDVRGGAGPQYF
D gene: NA; J gene: TRBJ2-3; V gene: TRBV24-1; clone size: many; CDR3 DNA: TGTGCCACCAGTGATTTGCTGGCTAGCACAGATACGCAGTATTTT; CDR3 protein: CATSDLLASTDTQYF
D gene: NA; J gene: TRBJ1-4; V gene: TRBV5-1; clone size: many; CDR3 DNA: TGCGCCAGCAGCCCTTCGGCCTCAACTAATGAAAAACTGTTTTTT; CDR3 protein: CASSPSASTNEKLFF
D gene: NA; J gene: TRBJ2-1; V gene: TRBV6-1; clone size: many; CDR3 DNA: TGTGCCAGCAGGAAAAGCTCCTACAATGAGCAGTTCTTC; CDR3 protein: CASRKSSYNEQFF
D gene: NA; J gene: TRBJ1-1; V gene: TRBV5-1; clone size: many; CDR3 DNA: TGCGCCAGCAGCTTCCTAAGTCTGAACACTGAAGCTTTCTTT; CDR3 protein: CASSFLSLNTEAFF
D gene: NA; J gene: TRBJ2-3; V gene: TRBV11-2; clone size: NA; CDR3 DNA: TGTGCCAGCAGCTCCCACCCGGACCCCACAGATACGCAGTATTTT; CDR3 protein: CASSSHPDPTDTQYF
D gene: TRBD1; J gene: TRBJ1-2; V gene: TRBV5-1; clone size: many; CDR3 DNA: TGCGCCAGCAGCCCTCGGACAGGGAACTATGGCTACACCTTC; CDR3 protein: CASSPRTGNYGYTF
D gene: NA; J gene: TRBJ2-1; V gene: TRBV6-5; clone size: few; CDR3 DNA: TGTGCCAGCAGTTACAAAGGGGGGCCTATCGACAATGAGCAGTTCTTC; CDR3 protein: CASSYKGGPIDNEQFF
D gene: NA; J gene: TRBJ2-5; V gene: TRBV7-9; clone size: many; CDR3 DNA: TGTGCCAGCAGCCCCGGGGGTTTAGAGACCCAGTACTTC; CDR3 protein: CASSPGGLETQYF
D gene: TRBD2; J gene: TRBJ2-1; V gene: TRBV20-1; clone size: NA; CDR3 DNA: TGCAGTGCTAGTCGTCTAGCGGGGGGGCTATCCTACAATGAGCAGTTCTTC; CDR3 protein: CSASRLAGGLSYNEQFF